This T cell receptor beta chain emerged from a study of a mutant IDH1 vaccine in newly diagnosed glioma (dated by TCRdb to about 2021). Study-wide context: Across visits V03 through V10, patients got a total of eight vaccinations, given in weeks 1, 3, 5, 7, 11, 15, 19 and 23. Before enrollment, patients had received standard therapy of radiotherapy alone, temozolomide alone, or radiochemotherapy with temozolomide; most received the combination. Six visits were used for peripheral blood collection: V03 (baseline), V05, V07, V10, V12 and V13. For exploratory analyses, longitudinal TCRB deep sequencing was carried out in some 25 treated patients wherever samples were available. Vaccination began 4-6 weeks after radiotherapy alone, or alongside temozolomide cycles in the chemotherapy-containing groups. Of the approximately 33 treated patients, around 60% were male and 37.5% were female, and a mean age of roughly 37 years was recorded.

The CDR3 holds 14 amino acids from the cysteine to the phenylalanine. Here the CDR3 DNA is all that survives: 42 bases in frame from base 1. As encoded in the germline V gene (reference sequence), CDR1 is MNHEY while CDR2 is SMNVEV. Trimming removed 6 bases from V and 3 bases from J, leaving 15 bases between the germline ends. Regarding this clone: Its target antigen remains unknown. Base quality data are lacking; no much larger clone is found one base away.

Libraries were constructed by the immunoSEQ multiplex PCR assay. Following the manufacturer's protocol, the hsTCRB Kit was used to amplify rearranged TCR beta chain sequences. An Illumina MiSeq was used to sequence the TCRB libraries. The source study handled its data this way. The proprietary platform of the kit vendor was used for demultiplexing, trimming and gene mapping. Entries here come from immuneACCESS through TCRdb and include only in-frame sequences with V and J called. Some clones fail to appear in such tables; in the studies checked, an unresolved V gene covers under half of the shortfall, and the cause of the remainder is unknown. V and J calls and clone size follow that table, whereas D and trimming were derived from the DNA. This sample is represented by about 28,000 clones; around 90% of them were singletons. The ten largest make up roughly 20% of the sample. On the study overall, not on this receptor specifically: Availability determined which PBMC samples were chosen for TCRB deep sequencing. Pseudoprogression appeared unrelated to alterations in the top peripheral T cell clonotypes detected by TCRB sequencing. Vaccine-induced immune responses across multiple MHC alleles were detected in about 93% of patients. The authors stated that sample limitations prevented analyses of patient blood samples from being reproduced.

The time point label on this specimen signifies: week 5, during vaccination. Each vaccine dose was 300 ug of a 20-mer mutant IDH1 peptide in Montanide, given subcutaneously with topical imiquimod. Newly diagnosed WHO grade 3 or 4 IDH1-mutant astrocytomas showing loss of nuclear ATRX were present in the donors. The samples were drawn from NOA16, a multicentre, single-arm, open-label phase I trial in Germany that tested a mutant IDH1 peptide vaccine in humans for the first time. Genomic DNA for TCRB sequencing was isolated from EDTA blood with the DNeasy Blood and Tissue Kit. The chain is encoded by TRBV27 joined to TRBJ2-7; TRBD1 is possibly the D segment (6 matching bases). The TCR was taken from a man younger than 35 with glioma. The source was PBMCs, collected from a glioma patient whose treatment included an IDH1 peptide vaccine. CDR3 region: CASSSTGTNYEQYF. Here is the DNA: TGTGCCAGCAGCTCGACAGGCACTAACTACGAGCAGTACTTC.